One sample yielded the 19 T cell receptor beta chains listed below, sequenced in a study of early stage breast cancer tumors. Profiled with immunoSEQ multiplex PCR; TCRdb holds only in-frame clones, not every one. This sample has over 25,000 clones, with about 60% found just once. The specimen was breast tumor tissue. These receptors all come from a person in their fifties with breast cancer.

V usage is TRBV6-5 and J usage is TRBJ2-5; TRBD1 matches 8 bases. The CDR3 runs to 15 residues. Germline assignment: CDR1 MNHEY and CDR2 SVGAGI. Trimming cost V 4 bases and J 4 bases; bases outside gene matches: 8. CDR3 bases: TGTGCCAGCAGTTTCACAGGGGGAACGGGAGAGACCCAGTACTTC. This codes for CASSFTGGTGETQYF.

This clone was counted a few times. V gene TRBV11-2 combines with J gene TRBJ2-3, with D perhaps TRBD2 (5 bases). The V end lost 7 bases, the J end lost 6 bases, and 11 bases lay between the germline ends. The CDR3 length is 12 residues. Per germline, CDR1 SGHAT and CDR2 FQNNGV. The CDR3 reads CASTLSGDTQYF. The CDR3 DNA follows: TGTGCCAGCACCTTGTCGGGGGATACGCAGTATTTT.

This clone has only a few counts. The rearrangement links TRBV18 to TRBJ1-2; D gene unclear. CDR3 length equals 12 residues. Between the trimmed V and J ends, which lost 8 bases and 0 bases, there was a span of 7 bases. CDR1 KGHSH and CDR2 LQKENI come from the germline V gene. The CDR3 DNA is TGTGCCAGCCGAAAACCTAACTATGGCTACACCTTC. Its translation is CASRKPNYGYTF.

By share of the sample, this clone is medium-sized. This sequence joins TRBV18 and TRBJ1-4; D is perhaps TRBD1 (5 bases). CDR1 is KGHSH, CDR2 LQKENI, per germline. V lost 4 bases, J lost 12 bases, and 12 bases lay in between. The CDR3 spans 12 residues. The CDR3 nucleotides read TGTGCCAGCTCACGACCCCAGGGCGAACTGTTTTTT. Amino acid sequence: CASSRPQGELFF. Together with reference TRBV18 and TRBJ1-4, the CDR3 gives the full variable domain: NAGVMQNPRHLVRRRGQEARLRCSPMKGHSHVYWYRQLPEEGLKFMVYLQKENIIDESGMPKERFSAEFPKEGPSILRIQQVVRGDSAAYFCASSRPQGELFFGSGTQLSVL.

A few counts support this clone. The gene calls are TRBV18 and TRBJ2-2; 13 bases are shared with TRBD2. V gave up 7 bases and J gave up 2 bases; unmatched junction bases: 4. This CDR3 region has 16 residues. Looked up from germline, CDR1 is KGHSH and CDR2 is LQKENI. The CDR3 DNA reads TGTGCCAGCTTCCAGGGACTAGCGGGAAACACCGGGGAGCTGTTTTTT. As protein: CASFQGLAGNTGELFF.

The chain recombines TRBV2 with TRBJ1-5; D not certain. Trimming shortened V by 5 bases and J by 0 bases, and 5 bases separated the two germline ends. The CDR3 runs to 13 residues. Germline loops: CDR1 SNHLY, CDR2 FYNNEI. The CDR3 is CASSTYSNQPQHF. The CDR3 DNA sequence: TGTGCCAGCAGTACCTATAGCAATCAGCCCCAGCATTTT. Full variable domain (missing parts from reference TRBV2 and TRBJ1-5): EPEVTQTPSHQVTQMGQEVILRCVPISNHLYFYWYRQILGQKVEFLVSFYNNEISEKSEIFDDQFSVERPDGSNFTLKIRSTKLEDSAMYFCASSTYSNQPQHFGDGTRLSIL.

The rearrangement joins TRBV6-6 to TRBJ1-1; 9 bases are a match to TRBD1. V shed 4 bases, J shed 5 bases, and the junction held 8 bases outside the gene matches. The CDR3 contains 15 residues. In germline, CDR1 is MNHNY, CDR2 SVGAGI (reference sequence). The CDR3 region is CASSLGQGFRTEAFF. The CDR3 region has the DNA TGTGCCAGCAGTTTGGGACAGGGATTTAGGACTGAAGCTTTCTTT.

By sample share, this clone is medium-sized. The rearrangement links TRBV7-2 to TRBJ2-2, with 10 bases fitting TRBD2. Germline loops: CDR1 SGHTA, CDR2 FQGNSA. V shed 3 bases, J shed 5 bases, and the junction held 3 bases outside the gene matches. This CDR3 is 15 amino acids long. This chain's CDR3 is CASSFSGRGTGELFF. The CDR3, as DNA: TGTGCCAGCAGCTTCAGCGGGAGGGGAACCGGGGAGCTGTTTTTT.

The J gene is TRBJ2-2, the V gene TRBV13; 9 bases align to TRBD2. The CDR3 totals 16 residues. The trim removed 0 bases at V and 1 base at J, leaving 0 bases unmatched. Per germline, CDR1 PRHDT and CDR2 FYEKMQ (reference sequence). The CDR3 reads CASSLGLAGNTGELFF. CDR3 nucleotide sequence: TGTGCCAGCAGCTTAGGACTAGCGGGGAACACCGGGGAGCTGTTTTTT.

This clone was found a few times. V usage is TRBV6-1 and J usage is TRBJ2-7; D remains unclear. In germline, CDR1 is MNHNS, CDR2 SASEGT. V was cut by 5 bases and J by 4 bases, with 15 bases left in between. This CDR3 contains 14 residues. CDR3 DNA: TGTGCCAGCAGTCGGGCTCTTACCATTTACGAGCAGTACTTC. The encoded protein is CASSRALTIYEQYF.

The genes are TRBV7-3 and TRBJ2-7; possibly TRBD1 or TRBD2 for D (5 bases each). V was pared by 4 bases and J by 4 bases, with 11 bases between. The CDR3 is 13 amino acids. Germline values: CDR1 SGHTA, CDR2 FQGTGA. CDR3 in DNA: TGTGCCAGCAGCTGGGGGATCACTTACGAGCAGTACTTC. Translated, it gives CASSWGITYEQYF.

This clone was seen just once. The chain combines TRBV7-3 with TRBJ2-5, with D hard to call. CDR1 and CDR2 (germline): SGHTA, FQGTGA. The CDR3 runs to 15 residues. The ends were cut back, 5 bases at V and 4 bases at J, with 17 bases in the middle. Here the CDR3 reads CASSRRGVTTETQYF. The CDR3 nucleotides read TGTGCCAGCAGCCGCCGAGGAGTAACCACAGAGACCCAGTACTTC.

For this clone: A read error may be the cause here, since a much bigger clone is one base away. The chain has TRBV13 and TRBJ2-3, with D hard to call. The germline gives CDR1 PRHDT, CDR2 FYEKMQ (reference sequence). This CDR3 has 12 residues. V was cut by 2 bases and J by 3 bases, with 3 bases left in between. CDR3 coding DNA: TGTGCCAGCAGCTTAAGGACAGATACGCAGTATTTT. Translated, it gives CASSLRTDTQYF.

The J gene is TRBJ2-2, the V gene TRBV19; D is unresolved. With 6 bases removed from V and 1 base from J, the gap between germline ends came to 3 bases. Per the germline V gene, CDR1 is LNHDA and CDR2 is SQIVND (reference sequence). The CDR3 runs 12 residues. The CDR3 sequence: CASRQNTGELFF. CDR3 in DNA: TGTGCCAGTAGGCAGAACACCGGGGAGCTGTTTTTT.

The genes are TRBV2 and TRBJ2-6; 13 bases match TRBD2. Per germline, CDR1 SNHLY and CDR2 FYNNEI. The CDR3 is made up of 17 amino acids. With V trimmed by 6 bases and J by 0 bases, 2 bases remained unmatched. The CDR3 sequence is CASRRTSGGSGANVLTF. CDR3 sequence (DNA): TGTGCCAGCAGGAGGACTAGCGGGGGCTCTGGGGCCAACGTCCTGACTTTC.

The chain carries TRBV5-5 and TRBJ1-2, with 7 bases matching TRBD1. V shed 6 bases and J 4 bases; nucleotides not matched to a gene: 6. Germline V lookup: CDR1 SGHKS, CDR2 YYEKEE (reference sequence). The CDR3 loop spans 13 amino acids. CDR3 nucleotide sequence: TGTGCCAGCACCGCGGACAGGATCTATGGCTACACCTTC. This sequence encodes CASTADRIYGYTF.

This chain connects TRBV6-1 to TRBJ1-1; 8 nucleotides align to TRBD1. Germline-derived CDR1 and CDR2 are MNHNS and SASEGT. V was clipped by 4 bases and J by 1 base; unmatched bases: 5. There are 15 residues in the CDR3. The CDR3 loop reads CASSASGGGNTEAFF. The CDR3 DNA reads as TGTGCCAGCAGTGCGTCAGGGGGCGGGAACACTGAAGCTTTCTTT.

The rearrangement links TRBV6-1 to TRBJ1-5, with 7 bases that match TRBD1. Germline-derived CDR1 and CDR2 are MNHNS and SASEGT. The CDR3 contains 15 residues. V lost 8 bases and J lost 7; bases outside the gene matches: 14. The CDR3, as DNA: TGTGCCAGCGGGGGGGACAGCCGGGTAGGGCAGCCCCAGCATTTT. Residues: CASGGDSRVGQPQHF.

This clone has a single count. The genes are TRBV7-9 and TRBJ2-7, with D unclear. Trimming took off 5 bases at V and 2 bases at J, with 22 bases between the two ends. The CDR3 covers 17 residues. From germline, CDR1 is SEHNR and CDR2 FQNEAQ (reference sequence). CDR3 loop: CASSPQSPLSFTYEQYF. DNA for the CDR3: TGTGCCAGCAGCCCTCAATCCCCGCTATCCTTTACCTACGAGCAGTACTTC.